Following are 27 T cell receptor beta chains from one sample sequenced in a study of T-cell reconstitution after alpha-beta-depleted transplantation in children. A TCRbeta library incorporating unique molecular identifiers was prepared. One entry per CDR3 protein, called by TCRdb with MiXCR from the PCR reads. The sample lists 360,000 or so distinct CDR3 sequences, 20% occurring once. Sequenced here: PBMCs from the stem cell graft donor, sampled from the stem cell graft. The source of these receptors is a human donor who donated a stem cell graft to a child with acute myeloid leukemia.

Ten or more counts support this clonotype. This chain uses TRBV4-3 with TRBJ2-1, with D possibly matching TRBD1 (5 bases). Germline V lookup: CDR1 LGHNA, CDR2 YSLEER. V lost 1 base and J 3 bases, leaving 19 bases between the germline ends. This CDR3 has 18 amino acids. The CDR3 sequence is CASSQAGANRRVYNEQFF. The CDR3 coding sequence is TGCGCCAGCAGCCAAGCTGGGGCTAACCGTCGGGTCTACAATGAGCAGTTCTTC.

About this clonotype: A read error is likely, as this CDR3 ends without the conserved phenylalanine or tryptophan. This chain joins TRBV20-1 and TRBJ2-1; 11 nucleotides line up with TRBD1. The CDR3 extends over 13 amino acids. Germline lookup yields CDR1 DFQATT and CDR2 SNEGSKA (reference sequence). V shed 6 bases, J shed 5 bases, and the junction held 3 bases outside the gene matches. CDR3: CSARDRGDNEQFS. The DNA of the CDR3 is TGCAGTGCCAGGGACAGGGGGGACAATGAGCAGTTCTCC.

This clonotype showed up just a few times. The rearrangement joins TRBV6-1 to TRBJ2-1; tentatively, D is TRBD2 (6 bases). The CDR3 spans 16 residues. Germline CDR1 MNHNS, CDR2 SASEGT. Trimming stripped 7 bases from V and 3 bases from J, with 19 bases between. CDR3 coding DNA: TGTGCCAGCAACGACCGCGGGACCTCGAACTACAATGAGCAGTTCTTC. Encoded protein: CASNDRGTSNYNEQFF.

In this sample, this clonotype turned up many times. The chain carries TRBV5-1 and TRBJ2-5; TRBD2 matches at 9 bases. V lost 5 bases, J lost 2 bases, and 10 bases stayed unmatched. This CDR3 region has 16 residues. Germline V gene sequence: CDR1 SGHRS, CDR2 YFSETQ. CDR3 DNA: TGCGCCAGCAGTCCCGGGACTAGCTTAACACAAGAGACCCAGTACTTC. Its protein product is CASSPGTSLTQETQYF.

This clonotype occurred a few times. The rearrangement uses TRBV20-1 and TRBJ2-7; 10 nucleotides agree with TRBD2. Germline lookup yields CDR1 DFQATT and CDR2 SNEGSKA (reference sequence). After removal of 8 bases from V and 4 bases from J, the junction contained 2 bases not matched to a gene. CDR3 length equals 11 residues. The CDR3 nucleotides are TGCAGTTCGACTAGCGGGTACGAGCAGTACTTC. Translating gives CSSTSGYEQYF.

This clonotype was counted a few times. The chain recombines TRBV20-1 with TRBJ2-1; no reliable D call. Looked up from germline, CDR1 is DFQATT and CDR2 is SNEGSKA (reference sequence). The CDR3 consists of 15 residues. The V and J ends lost 1 base and 5 bases respectively, with 15 bases between them. CDR3 amino acids: CSARAPIQNNNEQFF. CDR3 bases: TGCAGTGCTAGAGCTCCTATCCAGAACAACAATGAGCAGTTCTTC.

Ten or more counts support this clonotype. V usage is TRBV12-3 or TRBV12-4 and J usage is TRBJ2-1; 12 bases fit TRBD2. Trimming at V came to 6 bases and at J to 4 bases, leaving 4 bases not matched to a gene. CDR3 length: 15 amino acids. This CDR3 reads CASSPGLAGYNEQFF. DNA of the CDR3: TGTGCCAGCAGCCCGGGACTAGCGGGTTACAATGAGCAGTTCTTC.

The chain is built from TRBV10-3 and TRBJ2-2; weak D call: TRBD2 (6 bases). Per germline, CDR1 ENHRY and CDR2 SYGVKD. Between the trimmed V and J ends, which lost 3 bases and 5 bases, there was a span of 13 bases. The CDR3 loop spans 15 amino acids. The CDR3 region is CAISDAGLLTGELFF. Here the CDR3 DNA reads TGTGCCATCAGTGACGCGGGACTGTTGACCGGGGAGCTGTTTTTT.

This clonotype was detected a few times. The chain has TRBV7-2 and TRBJ2-3, with TRBD2 matching 9 bases. The CDR3 covers 16 residues. Per germline, CDR1 SGHTA and CDR2 FQGNSA. The ends lost 8 bases at V and 2 bases at J; junction bases unmatched: 11. In nucleotides, the CDR3 is TGTGCCAGCGTTCCGTTTGCGGGAGGGCCCACAGATACGCAGTATTTT. It translates to CASVPFAGGPTDTQYF.

This clonotype was detected many times. The V gene is TRBV12-3 or TRBV12-4, the J gene TRBJ2-7; unclear D gene. V was cut by 1 base and J by 0 bases, with 4 bases left in between. There are 13 residues in the CDR3. CDR3 region: CASSLGNSYEQYF. DNA for the CDR3: TGTGCCAGCAGTTTAGGCAACTCCTACGAGCAGTACTTC.

The chain couples TRBV28 to TRBJ2-1; tentative D call: TRBD2 (5 bases). There are 15 residues in the CDR3. V lost 7 bases and J lost 8, with 21 bases in between. CDR1 is MDHEN and CDR2 is SYDVKM in the germline V gene. The CDR3 loop reads CASTSGDSTPYEQFF. The CDR3 DNA reads as TGTGCCAGCACCTCCGGGGATTCGACCCCGTATGAGCAGTTCTTC. The full variable domain, in which reference TRBV28 and TRBJ2-1 provide the parts outside the CDR3, is DVKVTQSSRYLVKRTGEKVFLECVQDMDHENMFWYRQDPGLGLRLIYFSYDVKMKEKGDIPEGYSVSREKKERFSLILESASTNQTSMYLCASTSGDSTPYEQFFGPGTRLTVL.

The chain uses TRBV12-3 or TRBV12-4 and TRBJ1-5, with a tentative D call TRBD2 (6 bases). Near its end, the DNA agrees better with TRBJ2-3, so the J call may be wrong. The CDR3 sequence is 14 residues long. In DNA form, the CDR3 reads TGTGCCAGCAGTTTTGGGGGGTGGAATCAGCCCCAGTATTTT. Protein sequence: CASSFGGWNQPQYF.

This clonotype was detected a few times. J is TRBJ2-7 and V is TRBV25-1; 10 nucleotides match TRBD1. The V segment lost 2 bases and the J segment 0 bases; nucleotides outside the gene matches: 4. The CDR3 totals 16 residues. Germline assignment: CDR1 MGHDK and CDR2 SYGVNS. For the CDR3, the DNA is TGTGCCAGCAGTGAAGTTGGACAGGGGGTCTCCTACGAGCAGTACTTC. Translation gives CASSEVGQGVSYEQYF.

The V call is TRBV12-3 or TRBV12-4, the J call TRBJ2-5, with TRBD2 matching 8 bases. The J segment lost 5 bases and the V segment lost 5 bases, leaving 7 bases of the junction unmatched. The CDR3 has 14 amino acids. The CDR3 region is CASSPWQREETQYF. The CDR3 DNA sequence: TGTGCCAGCAGTCCTTGGCAGCGGGAGGAGACCCAGTACTTC.

The rearrangement joins TRBV10-3 to TRBJ2-7; 7 nucleotides agree with TRBD1. CDR3 length equals 15 residues. Trimming cost V 7 bases and J 0 bases; bases outside gene matches: 9. Germline values: CDR1 ENHRY, CDR2 SYGVKD. The CDR3 bases are TGTGCCATCACCCCTTCCAGGGGGACCTCCTACGAGCAGTACTTC. Residues: CAITPSRGTSYEQYF.

The J gene is TRBJ2-3, the V gene TRBV12-3 or TRBV12-4; D is undetermined. The V end was cut by 3 bases, the J end by 4 bases, with 8 bases between. CDR3 length: 13 amino acids. The CDR3 DNA reads TGTGCCAGCAGTTTTAATGGGGCAGATACGCAGTATTTT. Its protein product is CASSFNGADTQYF.

The chain is built from TRBV20-1 and TRBJ2-1; D is possibly TRBD2 (6 bases). Looked up from germline, CDR1 is DFQATT and CDR2 is SNEGSKA (reference sequence). The CDR3 covers 14 residues. The V end lost 7 bases, the J end lost 8 bases, and 21 bases lay between the germline ends. CDR3 DNA: TGCAGTGGTCCCCCGGGACTTACGGGGTATGAGCAGTTCTTC. Translated: CSGPPGLTGYEQFF.

A few counts support this clonotype. Being one base from a much bigger clone, this may be a read error. The chain is built from TRBV12-3 or TRBV12-4 and TRBJ1-1, with 8 bases aligning to TRBD1. The CDR3 is made up of 11 amino acids. The CDR3 DNA sequence: TGTGCCATCAGTTTGACAGGGGAGGCTTTCTTT. Its translation is CAISLTGEAFF.

The V and J genes are TRBV15 and TRBJ2-7; perhaps TRBD1 as D (5 bases). Germline V gene lookup returns CDR1 LNHNV and CDR2 YYDKDF (reference sequence). The CDR3 sequence is 14 residues long. With 4 bases removed from V and 1 base from J, the gap between germline ends came to 11 bases. In DNA, the CDR3 is TGTGCCACCAGCATAAAACAGGTATCCTACGAGCAGTACTTC. Its translation: CATSIKQVSYEQYF.

The CDR3: CATSRDGVSETQYF. As DNA, the CDR3 is TGTGCCACCAGCAGAGACGGGGTTTCGGAGACCCAGTACTTC. The J gene is TRBJ2-5, the V gene TRBV15; the D gene is possibly TRBD2 (5 bases). V lost 0 bases, J lost 5 bases, and 10 bases lay in between. The germline CDR1 and CDR2 sequences are LNHNV and YYDKDF (reference sequence). CDR3 length: 14 amino acids. The variable domain in full, with the rest retrieved from reference TRBV15 and TRBJ2-5, is DAMVIQNPRYQVTQFGKPVTLSCSQTLNHNVMYWYQQKSSQAPKLLFHYYDKDFNNEADTPDNFQSRRPNTSFCFLDIRSPGLGDTAMYLCATSRDGVSETQYFGPGTRLLVL.

This clonotype has more than one count but fewer than ten. The chain is built from TRBV12-3 or TRBV12-4 and TRBJ2-7, with 7 bases fitting TRBD2. The CDR3 has 17 amino acids. V shed 6 bases, J shed 0 bases, and the junction held 14 bases outside the gene matches. The CDR3: CASRDEGSGRLSYEQYF. The CDR3 DNA reads TGTGCCAGCAGGGACGAGGGTAGCGGGCGACTCTCCTACGAGCAGTACTTC.

This chain connects TRBV4-1 to TRBJ2-7; D not certain. The V end was cut by 3 bases, the J end by 1 base, with 13 bases between. The CDR3 runs to 15 residues. Germline-derived CDR1 and CDR2 are MGHRA and YSYEKL. The CDR3 protein is CASSQGIDGSYEQYF. CDR3 in DNA: TGCGCCAGCAGCCAGGGCATCGACGGATCCTACGAGCAGTACTTC.

This chain joins TRBV5-6 and TRBJ2-5, with D hard to call. There are 15 residues in the CDR3. Trimming shortened V by 4 bases and J by 5 bases, and 18 bases separated the two germline ends. Germline assignment: CDR1 SGHDT and CDR2 YYEEEE. The CDR3 DNA sequence: TGTGCCAGCAGCCTGGTGGCGGTCCTCCGGGAGACCCAGTACTTC. Protein: CASSLVAVLRETQYF. The variable domain in full, completed from reference TRBV5-6 and TRBJ2-5, reads DAGVTQSPTHLIKTRGQQVTLRCSPKSGHDTVSWYQQALGQGPQFIFQYYEEEERQRGNFPDRFSGHQFPNYSSELNVNALLLGDSALYLCASSLVAVLRETQYFGPGTRLLVL.

The J gene is TRBJ2-7, the V gene TRBV28; D might be TRBD1 or TRBD2, each matching 5 bases. The CDR3 has 15 residues. CDR1 MDHEN and CDR2 SYDVKM come from the germline V gene. V shed 6 bases and J shed 0 bases, with 15 bases lying between them. The CDR3 DNA reads TGTGCCAGCAGCCTCGGGACGGCGAGCTCCTACGAGCAGTACTTC. Its translation is CASSLGTASSYEQYF.

The chain couples TRBV7-9 to TRBJ1-1; D is undetermined. In germline, CDR1 is SEHNR, CDR2 FQNEAQ (reference sequence). The CDR3 has 12 amino acids. Trimming cost V 4 bases and J 5 bases, with 8 bases left between them. CDR3 DNA sequence: TGTGCCAGCAGCTCCGACGGGACTGAAGCTTTCTTT. Protein sequence: CASSSDGTEAFF.

The CDR3 DNA follows: TGTGCCAGCAGCTTCTCCGGGACAGGGTCGTCCTACGAGCAGTACTTC. Its protein is CASSFSGTGSSYEQYF. The chain links TRBV7-8 to TRBJ2-7, with 9 bases aligning to TRBD1. Looked up from germline, CDR1 is SGHVS and CDR2 is FQNEAQ. The CDR3 extends over 16 amino acids. V lost 3 bases, J lost 1 base, and 7 bases stayed unmatched.

The rearrangement links TRBV25-1 to TRBJ2-7, with D perhaps TRBD2 (6 bases). This CDR3 contains 13 residues. The germline V gene has CDR1 MGHDK and CDR2 SYGVNS. V was shortened by 3 bases and J by 3 bases, with 9 bases between the two germline ends. The CDR3, as DNA: TGTGCCAGCAGTGAGGTCGGGAGCTACGAGCAGTACTTC. It codes for CASSEVGSYEQYF.